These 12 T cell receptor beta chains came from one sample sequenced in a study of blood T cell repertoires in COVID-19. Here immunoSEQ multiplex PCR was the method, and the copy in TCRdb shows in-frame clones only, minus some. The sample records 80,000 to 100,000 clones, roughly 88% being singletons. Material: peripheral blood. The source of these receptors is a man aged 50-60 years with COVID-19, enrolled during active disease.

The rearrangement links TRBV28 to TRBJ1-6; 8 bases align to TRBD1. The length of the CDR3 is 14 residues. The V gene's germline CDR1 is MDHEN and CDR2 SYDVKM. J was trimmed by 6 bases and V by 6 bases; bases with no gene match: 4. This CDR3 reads CASRQGGSNSPLHF. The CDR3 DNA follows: TGTGCCAGCAGACAGGGGGGAAGTAATTCACCCCTCCACTTT.

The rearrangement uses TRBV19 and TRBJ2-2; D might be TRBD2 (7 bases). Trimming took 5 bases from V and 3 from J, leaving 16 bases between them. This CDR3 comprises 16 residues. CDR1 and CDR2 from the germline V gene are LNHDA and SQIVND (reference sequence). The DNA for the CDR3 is TGTGCCAGTAGTCCCTTGGCGGGGGCATACACCGGGGAGCTGTTTTTT. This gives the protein CASSPLAGAYTGELFF.

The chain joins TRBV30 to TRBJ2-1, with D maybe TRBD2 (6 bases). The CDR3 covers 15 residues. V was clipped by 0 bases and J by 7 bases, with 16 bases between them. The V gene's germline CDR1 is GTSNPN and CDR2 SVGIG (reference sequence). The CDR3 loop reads CAWSVGGADRNEQFF. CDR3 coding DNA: TGTGCCTGGAGTGTAGGAGGGGCTGATAGGAATGAGCAGTTCTTC. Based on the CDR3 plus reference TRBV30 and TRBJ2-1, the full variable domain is SQTIHQWPATLVQPVGSPLSLECTVEGTSNPNLYWYRQAAGRGLQLLFYSVGIGQISSEVPQNLSASRPQDRQFILSSKKLLLSDSGFYLCAWSVGGADRNEQFFGPGTRLTVL.

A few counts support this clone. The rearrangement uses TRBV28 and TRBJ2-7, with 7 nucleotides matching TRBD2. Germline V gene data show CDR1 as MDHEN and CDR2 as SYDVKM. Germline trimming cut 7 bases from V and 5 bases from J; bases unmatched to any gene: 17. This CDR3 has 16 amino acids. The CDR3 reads CASTPGGGVSLDEQYF. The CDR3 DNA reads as TGTGCCAGCACCCCGGGGGGAGGGGTTAGTCTTGACGAGCAGTACTTC. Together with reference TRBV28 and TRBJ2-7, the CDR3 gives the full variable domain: DVKVTQSSRYLVKRTGEKVFLECVQDMDHENMFWYRQDPGLGLRLIYFSYDVKMKEKGDIPEGYSVSREKKERFSLILESASTNQTSMYLCASTPGGGVSLDEQYFGPGTRLTVT.

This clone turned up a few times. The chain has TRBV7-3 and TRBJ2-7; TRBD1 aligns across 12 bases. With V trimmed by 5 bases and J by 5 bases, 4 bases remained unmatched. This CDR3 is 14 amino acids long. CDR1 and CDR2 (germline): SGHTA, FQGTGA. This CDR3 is CASSPGTGGNEQYF. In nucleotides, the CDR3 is TGTGCCAGCAGCCCCGGGACAGGGGGCAACGAGCAGTACTTC.

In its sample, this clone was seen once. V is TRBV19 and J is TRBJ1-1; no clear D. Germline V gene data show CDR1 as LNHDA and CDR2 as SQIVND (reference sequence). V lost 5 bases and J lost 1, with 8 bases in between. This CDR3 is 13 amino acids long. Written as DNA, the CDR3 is TGTGCCAGTAGTCCTCGGAGGAACACTGAAGCTTTCTTT. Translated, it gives CASSPRRNTEAFF.

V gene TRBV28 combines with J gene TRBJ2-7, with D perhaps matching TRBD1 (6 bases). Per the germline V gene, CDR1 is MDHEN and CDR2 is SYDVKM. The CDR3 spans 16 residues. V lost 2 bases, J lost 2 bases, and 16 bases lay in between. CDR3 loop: CASSLLQGSGAYEQYF. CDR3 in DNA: TGTGCCAGCAGTTTACTACAGGGTAGTGGTGCCTACGAGCAGTACTTC.

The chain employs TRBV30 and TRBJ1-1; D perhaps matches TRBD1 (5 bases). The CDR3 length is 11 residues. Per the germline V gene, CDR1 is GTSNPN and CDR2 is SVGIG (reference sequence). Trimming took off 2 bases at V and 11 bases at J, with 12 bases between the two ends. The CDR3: CAWSPLGAAFF. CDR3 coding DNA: TGTGCCTGGAGTCCGCTAGGGGCCGCTTTCTTT. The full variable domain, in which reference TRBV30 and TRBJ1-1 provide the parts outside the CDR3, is SQTIHQWPATLVQPVGSPLSLECTVEGTSNPNLYWYRQAAGRGLQLLFYSVGIGQISSEVPQNLSASRPQDRQFILSSKKLLLSDSGFYLCAWSPLGAAFFGQGTRLTVV.

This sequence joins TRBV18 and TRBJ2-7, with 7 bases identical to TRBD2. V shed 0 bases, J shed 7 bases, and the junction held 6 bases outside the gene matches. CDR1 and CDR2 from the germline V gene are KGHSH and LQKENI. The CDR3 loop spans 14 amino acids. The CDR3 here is CASSPPGGGREQYF. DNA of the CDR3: TGTGCCAGCTCACCACCTGGGGGGGGAAGGGAGCAGTACTTC. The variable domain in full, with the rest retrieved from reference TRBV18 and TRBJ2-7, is NAGVMQNPRHLVRRRGQEARLRCSPMKGHSHVYWYRQLPEEGLKFMVYLQKENIIDESGMPKERFSAEFPKEGPSILRIQQVVRGDSAAYFCASSPPGGGREQYFGPGTRLTVT.

The CDR3 region has the DNA TGTGCCTGGGGGCCAGGCTCAGCCATCTCCTACAATGAGCAGTTCTTC. Encoded protein: CAWGPGSAISYNEQFF. V usage is TRBV30 and J usage is TRBJ2-1; no reliable D call. The germline V gene has CDR1 GTSNPN and CDR2 SVGIG (reference sequence). V gave up 5 bases and J gave up 0 bases, with 17 bases separating them. The CDR3 is 16 amino acids.

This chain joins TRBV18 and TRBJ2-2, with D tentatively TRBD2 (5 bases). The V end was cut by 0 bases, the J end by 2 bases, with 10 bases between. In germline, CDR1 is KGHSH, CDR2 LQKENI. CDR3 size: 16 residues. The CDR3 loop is CASSPPRGGNTGELFF. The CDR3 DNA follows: TGTGCCAGCTCACCACCACGGGGTGGTAACACCGGGGAGCTGTTTTTT.

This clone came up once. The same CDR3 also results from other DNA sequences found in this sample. The chain's CDR3 is CASSPGQGNQPQHF. The DNA of the CDR3 is TGTGCCAGCTCGCCGGGACAGGGCAATCAGCCCCAGCATTTT. This chain links TRBV18 with TRBJ1-5, with 8 nucleotides matching TRBD1. With V trimmed by 6 bases and J by 2 bases, 3 bases remained unmatched. From germline, CDR1 is KGHSH and CDR2 LQKENI. This CDR3 has 14 residues.